This T cell receptor beta chain was found in a study of blood T cell repertoires in COVID-19. Study at large: There were acute and convalescent COVID-19 samples, and they came from the United States, Italy and Spain. From T cells, B-cell-depleted T cells, or PBMCs came the material, which was cDNA or gDNA.

V lost 4 bases to trimming and J lost 6 bases, with 14 bases between them. This CDR3 comprises 13 residues. CDR1 SGHDT and CDR2 YYEEEE come from the germline V gene. TCRdb's table, derived via immunoSEQ multiplex PCR, lists solely in-frame clones and lacks some. The top ten hold 7% of the sample, which has around 200,000 clones, 85% to 90% seen once. The origin of this receptor is a woman older than 75 in a cohort sampled during active or convalescent COVID-19. Sequencing input: peripheral blood. The J gene is TRBJ2-7, the V gene TRBV5-6; perhaps TRBD2 as D (6 bases). The CDR3 DNA is TGTGCCAGCAGCCCTGGGACTCTATCCGAGCAGTACTTC. It encodes CASSPGTLSEQYF.